This T cell receptor beta chain was identified in a study of cytomegalovirus exposure and HLA in healthy donors. While unrecorded immune exposures were likely, the donors were nominally healthy when sampled. The primer mix had 60 Vbeta and 13 Jbeta primers. The repertoire was sequenced with immunoSEQ multiplex PCR; TCRdb's copy has only in-frame clones and lacks some. Here the sample spans 150,000 to 200,000 clones, about 72% being singletons. The TCR originated in a girl aged 10 to 17 in good health and CMV-seronegative. Sequenced material: PBMCs.

The chain's CDR3 is CASSLEPGRTEAFF. Written as DNA, the CDR3 is TGCGCCAGCAGCTTGGAGCCAGGGAGGACTGAAGCTTTCTTT. This chain joins TRBV5-1 and TRBJ1-1; possible D gene TRBD1, 5 bases. Trimming pared 0 bases from V and 5 bases from J, leaving 11 bases between. CDR1 and CDR2 (germline): SGHRS, YFSETQ. The CDR3 has 14 residues.